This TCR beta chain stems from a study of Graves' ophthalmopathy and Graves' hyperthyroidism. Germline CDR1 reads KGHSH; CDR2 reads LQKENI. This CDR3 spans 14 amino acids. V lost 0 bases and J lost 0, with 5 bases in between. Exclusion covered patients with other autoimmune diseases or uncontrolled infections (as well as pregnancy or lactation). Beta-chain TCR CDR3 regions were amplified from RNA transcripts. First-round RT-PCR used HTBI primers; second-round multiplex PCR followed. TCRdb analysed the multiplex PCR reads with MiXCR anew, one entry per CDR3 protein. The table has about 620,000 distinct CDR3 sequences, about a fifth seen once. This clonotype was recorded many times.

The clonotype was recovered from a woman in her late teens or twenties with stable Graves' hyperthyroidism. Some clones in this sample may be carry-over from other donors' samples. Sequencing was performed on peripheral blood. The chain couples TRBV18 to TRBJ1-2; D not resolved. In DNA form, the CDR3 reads TGTGCCAGCTCACCACCGGGCACTAACTATGGCTACACCTTC. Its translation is CASSPPGTNYGYTF. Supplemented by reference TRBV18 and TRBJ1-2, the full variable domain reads NAGVMQNPRHLVRRRGQEARLRCSPMKGHSHVYWYRQLPEEGLKFMVYLQKENIIDESGMPKERFSAEFPKEGPSILRIQQVVRGDSAAYFCASSPPGTNYGYTFGSGTRLTVV.